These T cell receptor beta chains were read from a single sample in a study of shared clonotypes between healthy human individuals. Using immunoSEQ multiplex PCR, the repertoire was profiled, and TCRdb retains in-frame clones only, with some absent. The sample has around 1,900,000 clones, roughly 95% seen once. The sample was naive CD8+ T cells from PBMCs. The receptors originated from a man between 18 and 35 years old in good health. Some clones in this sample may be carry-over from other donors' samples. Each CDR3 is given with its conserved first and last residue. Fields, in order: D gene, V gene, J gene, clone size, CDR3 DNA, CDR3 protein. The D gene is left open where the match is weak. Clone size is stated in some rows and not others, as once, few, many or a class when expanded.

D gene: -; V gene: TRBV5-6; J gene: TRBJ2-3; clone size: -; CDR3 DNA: TGTGCCAGCTTTCCTCGCGGCAGCTTCACAGATACGCAGTATTTT; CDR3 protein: CASFPRGSFTDTQYF
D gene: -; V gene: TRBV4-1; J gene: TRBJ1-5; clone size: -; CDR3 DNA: TGCGCCAGCAGCCAAGTCCCGCAGGGCAATCAGCCCCAGCATTTT; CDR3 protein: CASSQVPQGNQPQHF
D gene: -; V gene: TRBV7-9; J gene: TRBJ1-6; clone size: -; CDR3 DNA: TGTGCCAGCTCTTACCCGAATTCACCCCTCCACTTT; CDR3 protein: CASSYPNSPLHF
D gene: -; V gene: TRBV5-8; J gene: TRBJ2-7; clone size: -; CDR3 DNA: TGTGCCAGCAGCTTGGTTGGCAGCTACGAGCAGTACTTC; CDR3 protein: CASSLVGSYEQYF
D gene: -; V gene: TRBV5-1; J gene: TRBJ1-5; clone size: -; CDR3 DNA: TGCGCCAGCAGCTTACAGGGAAACAGCAATCAGCCCCAGCATTTT; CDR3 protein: CASSLQGNSNQPQHF
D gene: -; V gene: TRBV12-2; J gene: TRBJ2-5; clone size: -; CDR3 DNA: TGTGCAAGTCGCCCCAAGGTGGGACAGGGCCTACCCTGGACCCAGTACTTC; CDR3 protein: CASRPKVGQGLPWTQYF
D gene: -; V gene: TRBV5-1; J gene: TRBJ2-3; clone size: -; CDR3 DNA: TGCGCCAGCAGCTTGGTAGTAAGCACAGATACGCAGTATTTT; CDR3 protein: CASSLVVSTDTQYF
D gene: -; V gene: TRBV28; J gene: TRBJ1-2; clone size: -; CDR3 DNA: TGTGCCAGCAGTTTAGTGTTCTCGGGACAATATGGCTACACCTTC; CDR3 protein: CASSLVFSGQYGYTF
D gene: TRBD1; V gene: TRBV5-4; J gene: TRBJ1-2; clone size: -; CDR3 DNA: TGTGCCAGCAGCACCGGGACAGGGACGTGGTCGGATGGCTACACCTTC; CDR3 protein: CASSTGTGTWSDGYTF
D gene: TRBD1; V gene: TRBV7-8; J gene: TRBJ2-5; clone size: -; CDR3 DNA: TGTGCCAGCAGCTTAGGTCCCAGGGGGTCCCAAGAGACCCAGTACTTC; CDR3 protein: CASSLGPRGSQETQYF
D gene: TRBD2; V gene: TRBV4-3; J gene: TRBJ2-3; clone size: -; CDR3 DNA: TGCGCCAGCAGCCAAGATTGGGCTAGCGGGAGGGCCGGTGGCGCAGATACGCAGTATTTT; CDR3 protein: CASSQDWASGRAGGADTQYF
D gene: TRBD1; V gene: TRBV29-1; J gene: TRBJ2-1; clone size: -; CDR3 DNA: TGCAGCGTTGCGCCCGGGACAGGGTACAATGAGCAGTTCTTC; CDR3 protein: CSVAPGTGYNEQFF
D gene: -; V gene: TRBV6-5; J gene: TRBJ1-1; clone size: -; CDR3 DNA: TGTGCCAGCAGTTCCGTTTGGGGGGGGTACACTGAAGCTTTCTTT; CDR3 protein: CASSSVWGGYTEAFF
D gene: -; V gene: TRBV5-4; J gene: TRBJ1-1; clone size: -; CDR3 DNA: TGTGCCAGCAGCCCGGGGGGGATCACTGAAGCTTTCTTT; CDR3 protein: CASSPGGITEAFF
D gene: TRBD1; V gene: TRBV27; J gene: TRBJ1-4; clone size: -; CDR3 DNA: TGTGCCAGCAGGCAAAAACAGGGGGGTGATGAAAAACTGTTTTTT; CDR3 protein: CASRQKQGGDEKLFF
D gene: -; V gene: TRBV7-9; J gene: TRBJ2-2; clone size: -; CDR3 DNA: TGTGCCAGCAGCCCGGGACAAAAGAACACCGGGGAGCTGTTTTTT; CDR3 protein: CASSPGQKNTGELFF
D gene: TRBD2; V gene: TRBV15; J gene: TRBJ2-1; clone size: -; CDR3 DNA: TGTGCCACCAGAGAGCGGGAAAGCTCCTACAATGAGCAGTTCTTC; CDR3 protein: CATRERESSYNEQFF
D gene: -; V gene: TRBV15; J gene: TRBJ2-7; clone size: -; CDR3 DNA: TGTGCCACCAGCAGAGATTCTGGGACCGAGCATTCCTACGAGCAGTACTTC; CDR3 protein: CATSRDSGTEHSYEQYF
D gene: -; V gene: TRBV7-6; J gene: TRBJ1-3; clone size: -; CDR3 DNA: TGTGCCAGCAGCTTAGCGAGGGGGAGCTCTGGAAACACCATATATTTT; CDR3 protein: CASSLARGSSGNTIYF
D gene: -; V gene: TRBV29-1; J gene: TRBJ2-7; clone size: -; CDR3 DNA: TGCAGCGCCATTACAGGAAGCTACGAGCAGTACTTC; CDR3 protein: CSAITGSYEQYF
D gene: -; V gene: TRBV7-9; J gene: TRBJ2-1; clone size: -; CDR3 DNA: TGTGCCAGCAGCACCAACAGGTATCCCTACAATGAGCAGTTCTTC; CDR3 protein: CASSTNRYPYNEQFF
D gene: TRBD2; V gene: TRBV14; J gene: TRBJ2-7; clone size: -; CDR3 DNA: TGTGCCAGCAGCCAGTTTGTAACTGGACTAGCCTACGAGCAGTACTTC; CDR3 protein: CASSQFVTGLAYEQYF
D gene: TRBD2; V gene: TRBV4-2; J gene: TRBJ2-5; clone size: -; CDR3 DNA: TGTGCCAGCAGCCAGCGGGAGGGCCGTGAGACCCAGTACTTC; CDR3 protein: CASSQREGRETQYF
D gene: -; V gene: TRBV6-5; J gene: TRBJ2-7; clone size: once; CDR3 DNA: TGTGCCAGCAGTTACCCCCGACTAGAGACTACCTACGAGCAGTACTTC; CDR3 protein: CASSYPRLETTYEQYF
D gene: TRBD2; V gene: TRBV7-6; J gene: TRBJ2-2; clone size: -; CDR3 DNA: TGTGCCAGCAGCTTAAGTCTGATGGGAGGGCCTTCCGGGGAGCTGTTTTTT; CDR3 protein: CASSLSLMGGPSGELFF
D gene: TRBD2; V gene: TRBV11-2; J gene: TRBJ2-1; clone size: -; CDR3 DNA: TGTGCCAGCAGCTCGGGACTAGCGGGAGTCAATGAGCAGTTCTTC; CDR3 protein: CASSSGLAGVNEQFF
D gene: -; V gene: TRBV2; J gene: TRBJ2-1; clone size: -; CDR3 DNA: TGTGCCAGCAGTGACGTGGCCCTCGCGGTCTTC; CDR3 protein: CASSDVALAVF
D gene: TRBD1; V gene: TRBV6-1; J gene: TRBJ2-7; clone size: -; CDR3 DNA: TGTGCCAGCAGTGAATGGGGACAGTCCTACGAGCAGTACTTC; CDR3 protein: CASSEWGQSYEQYF
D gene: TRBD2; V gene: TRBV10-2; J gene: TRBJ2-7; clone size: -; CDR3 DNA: TGCGCCAGCAAGACTAGCGGGAGTCTAAGGGAGCAGTACTTC; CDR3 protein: CASKTSGSLREQYF
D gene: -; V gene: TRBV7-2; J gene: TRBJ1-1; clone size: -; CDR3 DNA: TGTGCCAGCAGCATGTACACTGAAGCTTTCTTT; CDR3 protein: CASSMYTEAFF
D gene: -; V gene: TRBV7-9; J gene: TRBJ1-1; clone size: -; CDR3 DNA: TGTGCCAGCAGCTTGACAAATGAAGCTTTCTTT; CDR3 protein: CASSLTNEAFF
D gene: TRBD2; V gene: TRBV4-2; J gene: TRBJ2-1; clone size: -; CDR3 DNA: TGTGCCAGCAGCCAAGATTTGCTAGCGGAGGAAGGGAAGCAGTTCTTC; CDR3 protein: CASSQDLLAEEGKQFF
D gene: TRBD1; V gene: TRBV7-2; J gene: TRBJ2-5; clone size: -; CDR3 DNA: TGTGCCAGCAGCCTACTCCGGGACAGGGGGCTGTGGGAGACCCAGTACTTC; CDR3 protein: CASSLLRDRGLWETQYF
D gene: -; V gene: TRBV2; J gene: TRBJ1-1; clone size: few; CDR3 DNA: TGTGCCAGCAGTGAAGCGCGGAGGGGAGCTTTCTTT; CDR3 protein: CASSEARRGAFF
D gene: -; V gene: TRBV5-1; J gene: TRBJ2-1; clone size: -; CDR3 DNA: TGCGCCAGCAGGACCTCGTGGCGGGATGAGTACAATGAGCAGTTCTTC; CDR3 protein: CASRTSWRDEYNEQFF
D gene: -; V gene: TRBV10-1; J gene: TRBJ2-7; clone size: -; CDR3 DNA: TGCGCCAGCAGTACGGACAGCCGGCGGGGCTACGAGCAGTACTTC; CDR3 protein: CASSTDSRRGYEQYF
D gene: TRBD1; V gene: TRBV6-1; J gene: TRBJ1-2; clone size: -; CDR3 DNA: TGTGCCAGCAGTGGACCTAATAACGACAGGGAAGTCTCCCTGTTGGGGGGCTACACCTTC; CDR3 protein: CASSGPNNDREVSLLGGYTF
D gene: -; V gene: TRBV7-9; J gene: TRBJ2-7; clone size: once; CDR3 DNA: TGTGCCAGCAGCTTAACTAGGGAATCCTACGAGCAGTACTTC; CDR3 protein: CASSLTRESYEQYF
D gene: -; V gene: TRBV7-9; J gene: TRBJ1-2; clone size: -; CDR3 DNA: TGTGCCAGCAGCTTAGCGATGACAGACAAAAGCTATGGCTACACCTTC; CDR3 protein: CASSLAMTDKSYGYTF
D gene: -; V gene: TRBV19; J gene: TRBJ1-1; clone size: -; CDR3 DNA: TGTGCCAGTAGTATTTGGGGGGACGAAGCTTTCTTT; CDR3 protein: CASSIWGDEAFF
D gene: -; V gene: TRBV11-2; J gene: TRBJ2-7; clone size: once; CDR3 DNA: TGTGCCAGCAGCTTAGCCAACATTTACGAGCAGTACTTC; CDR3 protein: CASSLANIYEQYF
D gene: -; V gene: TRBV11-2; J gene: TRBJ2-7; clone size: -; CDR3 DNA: TGTGCCAGCAGCTCGACCGGGGTATATTGGCACGAGCAGTACTTC; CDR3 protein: CASSSTGVYWHEQYF
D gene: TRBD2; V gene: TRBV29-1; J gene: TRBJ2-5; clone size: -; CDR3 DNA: TGCAGCGTTGGGGCTAGCGGGAGGGCCTGGGAGCAGTACTTC; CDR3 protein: CSVGASGRAWEQYF
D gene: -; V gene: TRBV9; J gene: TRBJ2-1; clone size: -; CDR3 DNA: TGTGCCAGCAGCGTAGCGGGCAGTAAGAATGAGCAGTTCTTC; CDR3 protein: CASSVAGSKNEQFF
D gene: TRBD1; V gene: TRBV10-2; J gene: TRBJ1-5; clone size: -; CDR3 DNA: TGCGCCAGCAGTGAGGACAGGGGAAATCAGCCCCAGCATTTT; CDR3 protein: CASSEDRGNQPQHF
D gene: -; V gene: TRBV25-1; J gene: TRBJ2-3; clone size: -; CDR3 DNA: TGTGCCAGCAGGGAGAAGACAGATACGCAGTATTTT; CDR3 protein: CASREKTDTQYF
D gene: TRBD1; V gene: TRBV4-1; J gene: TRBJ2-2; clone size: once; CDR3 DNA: TGCGCCAGCAGCCAAGCTCCCGGACAGGGGGCGTCCGGGGAGCTGTTTTTT; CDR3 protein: CASSQAPGQGASGELFF
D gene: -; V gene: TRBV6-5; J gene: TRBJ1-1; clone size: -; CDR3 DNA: TGTGCCAGCAGTTACTCCACGGGCACTGAAGCTTTCTTT; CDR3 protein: CASSYSTGTEAFF
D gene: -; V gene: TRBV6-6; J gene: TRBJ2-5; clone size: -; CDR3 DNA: TGTGCCAGCAGTTACTCAAGGGACGGGGAGACCCAGTACTTC; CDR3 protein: CASSYSRDGETQYF
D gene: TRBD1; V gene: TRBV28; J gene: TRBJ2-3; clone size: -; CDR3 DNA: TGTGCCAGCAGTTTATCCCCAAGTATGGACAGGGTTTTTGATACGCAGTATTTT; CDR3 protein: CASSLSPSMDRVFDTQYF
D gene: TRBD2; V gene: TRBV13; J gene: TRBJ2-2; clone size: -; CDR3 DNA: TGTGCCAGCAGCTTAGTCGGCTCGCGGTTAGCGGGAGACCCGAACACCGGGGAGCTGTTTTTT; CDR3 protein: CASSLVGSRLAGDPNTGELFF
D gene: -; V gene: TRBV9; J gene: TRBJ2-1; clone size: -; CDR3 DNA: TGTGCCAGCAGCGTATCGGGGGTGACCTACAATGAGCAGTTCTTC; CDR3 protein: CASSVSGVTYNEQFF
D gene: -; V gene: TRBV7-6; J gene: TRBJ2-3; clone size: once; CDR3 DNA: TGTGCCAGCAGCTTGGGCGCCGGGAGCAGGAGGACAGATACGCAGTATTTT; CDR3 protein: CASSLGAGSRRTDTQYF
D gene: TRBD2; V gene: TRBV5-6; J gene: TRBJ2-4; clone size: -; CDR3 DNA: TGTGCCAGCAGCTTCGGCGGGGGGCTAAGCAAAAACATTCAGTACTTC; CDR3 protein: CASSFGGGLSKNIQYF
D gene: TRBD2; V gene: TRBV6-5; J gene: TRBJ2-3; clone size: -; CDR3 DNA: TGTGCCAGCAGCCGTCTAGCGGGGCACACAGATACGCAGTATTTT; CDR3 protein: CASSRLAGHTDTQYF
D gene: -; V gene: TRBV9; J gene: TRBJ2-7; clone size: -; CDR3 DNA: TGTGCCAGCAGCGTTGATCTAGGGGGGGTTTCCGAGCAGTACTTC; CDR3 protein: CASSVDLGGVSEQYF
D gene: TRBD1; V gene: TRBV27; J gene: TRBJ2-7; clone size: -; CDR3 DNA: TGTGCCAGCAGTCATTCAAGAGGACAGGGGACTTATAGGTCCTACGAGCAGTACTTC; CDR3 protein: CASSHSRGQGTYRSYEQYF
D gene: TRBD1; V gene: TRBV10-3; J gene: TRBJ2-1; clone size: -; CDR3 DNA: TGTGCCATCAGTGACCCCTCAGGGGGCTCCTACAATGAGCAGTTCTTC; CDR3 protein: CAISDPSGGSYNEQFF